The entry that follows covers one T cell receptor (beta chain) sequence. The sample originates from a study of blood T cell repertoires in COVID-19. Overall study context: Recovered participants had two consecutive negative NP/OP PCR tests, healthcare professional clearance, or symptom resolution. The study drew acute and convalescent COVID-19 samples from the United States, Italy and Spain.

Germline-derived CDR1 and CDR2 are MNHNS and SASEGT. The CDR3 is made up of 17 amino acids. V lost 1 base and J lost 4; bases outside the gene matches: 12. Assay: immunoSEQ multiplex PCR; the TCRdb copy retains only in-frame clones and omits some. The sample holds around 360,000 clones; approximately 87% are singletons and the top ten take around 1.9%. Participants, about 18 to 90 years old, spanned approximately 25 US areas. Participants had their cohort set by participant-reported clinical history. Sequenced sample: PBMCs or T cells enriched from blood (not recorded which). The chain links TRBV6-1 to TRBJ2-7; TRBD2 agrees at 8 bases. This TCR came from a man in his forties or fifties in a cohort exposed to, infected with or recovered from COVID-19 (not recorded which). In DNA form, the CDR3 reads TGTGCCAGCAGTGAAGGCCCGGGGGGGGCCGGAGCATACGAGCAGTACTTC. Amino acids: CASSEGPGGAGAYEQYF.